This T cell receptor beta chain was identified in a study of T-cell memory formation after mild COVID-19. Points from the study as a whole: The appearance of some responding clones in pre-infection memory suggested that cross-reactive memory joined.

MiXCR, applied by TCRdb to the 5' RACE reads, yields one record per CDR3 protein. The table records under 450,000 distinct CDR3 sequences, roughly a quarter of them present only once. This clonotype has only a few counts. What it recognizes is unknown. The trim removed 6 bases at V and 3 bases at J, leaving 8 bases unmatched. The CDR3 sequence is 16 residues long. The sequenced material came from PBMCs or a T cell subset sorted from them (not recorded which). The receptor was isolated from an adult woman who had mild COVID-19 (a few samples of this study predate the infection). Cell type and time point are not known. This chain connects TRBV12-3 or TRBV12-4 to TRBJ2-6, with 7 bases matching TRBD1. The CDR3 reads CASRPITGDGANVLTF. The CDR3 bases are TGTGCCAGCAGGCCAATTACAGGGGATGGGGCCAACGTCCTGACTTTC.